This T cell receptor (beta chain) was recovered during a study of T-cell reconstitution after alpha-beta-depleted transplantation in children. For TCRbeta, the library was prepared with unique molecular identifiers. Via MiXCR, TCRdb re-called the PCR reads, giving one row per CDR3 protein. The sample yields 280,000 or so distinct CDR3 sequences, 11% seen once. This clonotype was counted ten times or more. Germline loops: CDR1 SGHRS, CDR2 YFSETQ. The CDR3 runs 18 residues. The V gene end was trimmed by 4 bases and the J gene end by 4 bases; junction bases not matched to a gene: 17. The material was peripheral blood, obtained 180 days after TCRalphabeta/CD19-depleted stem cell transplant. This TCR derives from a male patient aged 2-15 years who had a stem cell transplant for chronic granulomatous disease, so the T cells may come from the graft donor. The chain combines TRBV5-1 with TRBJ2-7; 10 bases map to TRBD1. The CDR3 is CASSGPTGGAEVRYEQYF. CDR3 nucleotide sequence: TGCGCCAGCAGCGGACCGACAGGGGGCGCAGAAGTAAGATACGAGCAGTACTTC.